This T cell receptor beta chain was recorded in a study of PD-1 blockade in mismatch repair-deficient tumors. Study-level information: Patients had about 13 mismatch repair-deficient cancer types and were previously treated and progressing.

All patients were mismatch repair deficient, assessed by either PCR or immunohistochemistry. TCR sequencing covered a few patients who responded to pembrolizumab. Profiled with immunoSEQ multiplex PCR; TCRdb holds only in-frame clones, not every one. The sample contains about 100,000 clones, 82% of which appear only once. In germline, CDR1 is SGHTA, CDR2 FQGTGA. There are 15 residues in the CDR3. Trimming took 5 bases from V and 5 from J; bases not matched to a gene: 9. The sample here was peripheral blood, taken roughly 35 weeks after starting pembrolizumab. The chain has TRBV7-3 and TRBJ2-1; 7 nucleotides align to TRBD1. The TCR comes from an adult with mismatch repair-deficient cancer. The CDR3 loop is CASSKTGLRNNEQFF. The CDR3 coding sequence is TGTGCCAGCAGCAAGACAGGGTTACGAAACAATGAGCAGTTCTTC.